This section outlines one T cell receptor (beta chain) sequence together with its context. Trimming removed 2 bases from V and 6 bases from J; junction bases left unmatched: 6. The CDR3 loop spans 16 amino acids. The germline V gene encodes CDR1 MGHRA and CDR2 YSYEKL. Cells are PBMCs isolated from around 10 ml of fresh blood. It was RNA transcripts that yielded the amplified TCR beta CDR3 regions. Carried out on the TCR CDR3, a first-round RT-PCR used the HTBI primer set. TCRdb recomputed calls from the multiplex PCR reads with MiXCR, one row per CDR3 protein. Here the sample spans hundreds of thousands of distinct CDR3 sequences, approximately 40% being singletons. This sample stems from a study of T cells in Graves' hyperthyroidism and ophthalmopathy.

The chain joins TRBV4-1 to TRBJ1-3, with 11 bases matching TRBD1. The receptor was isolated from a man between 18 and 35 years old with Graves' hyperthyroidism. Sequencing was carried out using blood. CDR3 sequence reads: CASSQSRTGGKNTIYF. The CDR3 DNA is TGCGCCAGCAGCCAATCCCGGACAGGGGGCAAAAACACCATATATTTT.